The clone carrying this TCR beta chain has ten or more counts. Its antigen is not identified. This CDR3 has 15 amino acids. Germline loops: CDR1 SGHVS, CDR2 FQNEAQ. V was cut by 5 bases and J by 2 bases, with 12 bases left in between. The record originates from a study of T cell repertoires in cytomegalovirus infection. General study results and limits: Clonotypes of TCR beta that were HLA-C-restricted and CMV-specific dominated the ex vivo response.

TCRdb analysed the reads with MiXCR anew, one entry per CDR3 protein. The top ten hold around 12% of the sample, which has about 830,000 distinct CDR3 sequences, roughly 33% seen once. The input for sequencing was cultured CD8+ T cells from PBMCs, taken from culture after CMV antigen stimulation. This clonotype originated in a human donor in good health (CMV status not recorded). Some clones in this sample may be carry-over from other donors' samples. The V call is TRBV7-8, the J call TRBJ2-2, with D possibly TRBD1 on 5 matching bases. The CDR3 DNA reads as TGTGCCAGCAGCCTCAAGGGGTCCAACACCGGGGAGCTGTTTTTT. Its protein is CASSLKGSNTGELFF.